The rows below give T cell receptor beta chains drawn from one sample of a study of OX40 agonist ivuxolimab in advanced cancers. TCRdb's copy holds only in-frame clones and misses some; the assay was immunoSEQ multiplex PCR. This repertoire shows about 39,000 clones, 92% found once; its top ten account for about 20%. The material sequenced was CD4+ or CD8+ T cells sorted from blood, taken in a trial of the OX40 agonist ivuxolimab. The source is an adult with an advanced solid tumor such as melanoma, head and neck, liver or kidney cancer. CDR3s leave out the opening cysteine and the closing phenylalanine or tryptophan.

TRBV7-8 ASSLGTASTKNIQY
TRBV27 ASSKGQPAYNEQF
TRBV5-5 ASSLARTSGTLREQY
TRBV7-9 ASAGWNQPQH
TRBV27 ASSLSSGSLTYEQY
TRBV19 ASSIRWNEQF
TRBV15 ATSRDRGLNTEAF
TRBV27 ASSRGGTQY
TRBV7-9 ASSLTETSYEQY
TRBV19 ASNRGVSGNTIY
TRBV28 ASSRPARDTRRTYEQY
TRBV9 ASSVGGGLAGTNEQF
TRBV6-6 ASSYSQDSAYNEQF
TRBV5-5 ASSLTLGIVGEQY
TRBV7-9 ASSLVALENTEAF
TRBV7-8 ASMWFADTQY
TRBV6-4 ASSDSSGGAEAF
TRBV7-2 ASGGYRVATYEQY
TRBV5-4 AIREHGIDTQY
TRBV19 ASSIDSGLALDEQF
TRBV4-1 ASSEGTGVIGELF
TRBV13 ASSLDVAGIYEQY
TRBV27 ASSYGLEQY
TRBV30 AWSAFSYEQY
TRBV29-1 SVEDGGAYGELF
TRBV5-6 ASSSRDSASSSSYNEQF
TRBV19 ASSAGSYEQY
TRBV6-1 ASSAAGGESTDTQY
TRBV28 ASSSGTRSTDTQY
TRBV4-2 ASSQAPLYEQY
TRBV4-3 ASSQGVGGASYEQY
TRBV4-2 ASSQNDLAGSGIGNTQY
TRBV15 ATSRDPITQETQY
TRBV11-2 ASSLRDAHYEQY
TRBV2 ASPGSSGAASGEQF
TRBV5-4 ASRTSRGGTGELF
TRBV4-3 ASSQDAAGGGYNEQF
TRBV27 ASTPNGPWQTQY
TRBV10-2 ASSGDAGKQY
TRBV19 ASSPYSENSYGYT
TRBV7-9 ANGQGAGELF
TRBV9 ASSSRGGSPPNTGELF
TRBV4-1 ASSQDRDRIYEQY
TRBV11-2 ASSFGGSVEQY
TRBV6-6 ASGVAEAF
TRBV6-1 ASSGSDREFWNTEAF
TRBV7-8 ASRKTSGAGTEAF
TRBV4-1 ASSQVRENTGELF
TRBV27 ASSESKNQPQH
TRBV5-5 ASSDPGQSSYNEQF
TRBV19 ATRAGLAEMDEQF
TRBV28 ASSLDPTTGYEQY
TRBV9 ASSVTSGSGNEQF
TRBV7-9 ASSLTSYEQY
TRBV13 ASSPSWTGEDGYT